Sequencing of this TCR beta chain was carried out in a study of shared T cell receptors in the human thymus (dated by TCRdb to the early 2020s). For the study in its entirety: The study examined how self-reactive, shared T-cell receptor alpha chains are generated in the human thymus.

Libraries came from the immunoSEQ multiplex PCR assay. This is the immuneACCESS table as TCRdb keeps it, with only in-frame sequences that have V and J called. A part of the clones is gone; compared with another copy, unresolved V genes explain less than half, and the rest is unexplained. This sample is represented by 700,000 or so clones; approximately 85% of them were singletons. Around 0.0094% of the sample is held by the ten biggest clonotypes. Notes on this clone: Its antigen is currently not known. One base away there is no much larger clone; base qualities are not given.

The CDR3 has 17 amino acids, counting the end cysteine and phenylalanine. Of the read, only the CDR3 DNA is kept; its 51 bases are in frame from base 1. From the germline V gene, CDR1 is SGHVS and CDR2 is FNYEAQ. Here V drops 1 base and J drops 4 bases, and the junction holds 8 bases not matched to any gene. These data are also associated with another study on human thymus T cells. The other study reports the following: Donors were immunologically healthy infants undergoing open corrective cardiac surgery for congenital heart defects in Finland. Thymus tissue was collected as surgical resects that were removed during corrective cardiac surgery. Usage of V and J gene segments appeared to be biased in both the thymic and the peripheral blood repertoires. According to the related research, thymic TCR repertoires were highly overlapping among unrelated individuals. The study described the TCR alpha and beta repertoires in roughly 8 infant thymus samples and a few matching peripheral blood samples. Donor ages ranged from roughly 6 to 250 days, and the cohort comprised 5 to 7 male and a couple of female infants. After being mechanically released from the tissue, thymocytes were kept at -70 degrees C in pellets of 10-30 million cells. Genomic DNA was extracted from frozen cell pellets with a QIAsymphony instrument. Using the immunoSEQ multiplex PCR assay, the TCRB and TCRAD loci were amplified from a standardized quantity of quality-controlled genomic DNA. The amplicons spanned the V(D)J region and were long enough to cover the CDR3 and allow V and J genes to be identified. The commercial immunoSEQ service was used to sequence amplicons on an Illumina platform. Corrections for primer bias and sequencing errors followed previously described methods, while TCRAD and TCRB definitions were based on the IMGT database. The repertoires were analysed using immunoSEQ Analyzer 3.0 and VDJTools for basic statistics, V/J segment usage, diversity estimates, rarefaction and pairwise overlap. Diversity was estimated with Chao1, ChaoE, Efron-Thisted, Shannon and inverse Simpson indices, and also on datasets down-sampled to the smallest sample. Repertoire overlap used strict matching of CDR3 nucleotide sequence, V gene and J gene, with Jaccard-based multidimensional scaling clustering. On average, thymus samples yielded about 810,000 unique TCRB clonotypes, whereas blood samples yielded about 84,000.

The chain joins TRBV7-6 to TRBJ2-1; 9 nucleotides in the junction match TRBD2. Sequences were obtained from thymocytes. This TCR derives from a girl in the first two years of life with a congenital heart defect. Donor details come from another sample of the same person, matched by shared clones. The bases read TGTGCCAGCAGCTTAGGGGCCTCGCGGGGGGGATACAATGAGCAGTTCTTC. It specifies CASSLGASRGGYNEQFF.